These 16 T cell receptor beta chains came from one sample sequenced in a study of blood T cell repertoires in COVID-19. Data came from immunoSEQ multiplex PCR; TCRdb stores just in-frame clones and leaves some out. Here the sample spans about 35,000 clones, approximately 89% being singletons. The source material was peripheral blood. Receptors were obtained from a human donor in a cohort sampled during active COVID-19.

V usage is TRBV19 and J usage is TRBJ1-6, with 7 nucleotides matching TRBD1. From germline, CDR1 is LNHDA and CDR2 SQIVND (reference sequence). CDR3 size: 14 residues. V trimming: 10 bases; J trimming: 9 bases; junction bases outside the gene matches: 12. The CDR3 DNA follows: TGTGCCACTTCCTCGGAGGGGGCTGGTTCACCCCTCCACTTT. This translates into CATSSEGAGSPLHF.

This chain connects TRBV5-1 to TRBJ1-2; 10 positions match TRBD1. The CDR3 is 17 amino acids. Germline V lookup: CDR1 SGHRS, CDR2 YFSETQ. V lost 4 bases, J lost 3 bases, and 12 bases stayed unmatched. As DNA, the CDR3 is TGCGCCAGCAGCGGCGGGACAGGGGCTTCCGTATACTATGGCTACACCTTC. Its protein is CASSGGTGASVYYGYTF.

The chain couples TRBV11-2 to TRBJ1-5, with D possibly matching TRBD1 (6 bases). V was shortened by 0 bases and J by 4 bases, with 13 bases between the two germline ends. The germline V gene has CDR1 SGHAT and CDR2 FQNNGV. CDR3 size: 16 residues. The CDR3 loop is CASSLEGGQGNQPQHF. DNA of the CDR3: TGTGCCAGCAGCTTAGAGGGGGGGCAGGGAAATCAGCCCCAGCATTTT.

With regard to this clone: The conserved closing phenylalanine or tryptophan is absent in this CDR3, likely reflecting a read error. The DNA is left out, because the CDR3 cannot be placed on it with certainty; the CDR3 is given as TCRdb lists it. The chain has TRBV4-1 and TRBJ1-1; TRBD1, as called in the table, went unchecked against the DNA. Germline V lookup: CDR1 MGHRA, CDR2 YSYEKL. The CDR3 is made up of 12 amino acids, end residues included. The CDR3 protein is CASSQGGQVRSY.

The V call is TRBV19, the J call TRBJ2-1; TRBD1 matches at 8 bases. The CDR3 is 15 residues long. V shed 2 bases and J 9 bases; nucleotides not matched to a gene: 9. Germline-derived CDR1 and CDR2 are LNHDA and SQIVND (reference sequence). The DNA for the CDR3 is TGTGCCAGTAGTATAATCGGACAGGGCACCAGTGAGCAGTTCTTC. This encodes CASSIIGQGTSEQFF.

The V and J genes are TRBV7-8 and TRBJ2-7, with a possible D match to TRBD1 (5 bases). Germline V lookup: CDR1 SGHVS, CDR2 FQNEAQ. Deletions cut 1 base from V and 0 bases from J, with 13 bases between. This CDR3 has 16 amino acids. The CDR3 nucleotides read TGTGCCAGCAGCTTAGGTATCAGGGCTAGCTCCTACGAGCAGTACTTC. It codes for CASSLGIRASSYEQYF.

The CDR3 region has the DNA TGCGCCAGCAGCCCGGGACAGGGGGCGCAAGATACGCAGTATTTT. Protein product: CASSPGQGAQDTQYF. This rearrangement joins TRBV5-1 to TRBJ2-3, with 12 bases identical to TRBD1. Germline CDR1 SGHRS, CDR2 YFSETQ. The length of the CDR3 is 15 residues. V was pared by 4 bases and J by 5 bases, with 5 bases of the junction left unmatched.

The V gene is TRBV10-1, the J gene TRBJ1-1; perhaps TRBD1 as D (5 bases). The CDR3 consists of 15 residues. Germline V lookup: CDR1 WNHNN, CDR2 SYGVQD (reference sequence). Trimming took off 7 bases at V and 1 base at J, with 16 bases between the two ends. In DNA form, the CDR3 reads TGCGCCAGCACTCATCTTGGGGGGTCGAACACTGAAGCTTTCTTT. This codes for CASTHLGGSNTEAFF.

CDR3 in amino acids: CASSIPRSLLNTEAFF. CDR3 in DNA: TGTGCCAGCAGCATCCCTAGATCCTTGTTGAACACTGAAGCTTTCTTT. The rearrangement uses TRBV14 and TRBJ1-1, with D unclear. V was trimmed by 5 bases and J by 0 bases, leaving 16 bases between them. Germline loops: CDR1 SGHDN, CDR2 FVKESK. The CDR3 contains 16 residues.

A note on this clone: Compared with germline, one end of the junction differs, possibly owing to a read error. This chain links TRBV3-1 (or the pseudogene TRBV3-2) with TRBJ2-7; D perhaps matches TRBD2 (6 bases). CDR1 is LGHDT and CDR2 is YNNKEL in the germline V gene (reference sequence). This CDR3 region has 11 residues. The CDR3 bases are TGTGCCAGCAGCCAGACGGAGGGTCCCTTCTTC. It yields the protein CASSQTEGPFF.

The V call is TRBV7-3, the J call TRBJ1-5; D possibly corresponds to TRBD1 (5 bases). The CDR3 spans 13 residues. CDR1 and CDR2 from the germline V gene are SGHTA and FQGTGA. V was cut by 5 bases and J by 5 bases, with 10 bases left in between. The CDR3 reads CASSPDSHQPQHF. In DNA form, the CDR3 reads TGTGCCAGCAGCCCCGACAGTCATCAGCCCCAGCATTTT.

This chain joins TRBV28 and TRBJ1-2, with 11 bases fitting TRBD1. V lost 4 bases to trimming and J lost 5 bases; unmatched junction nucleotides: 3. The CDR3 spans 14 residues. The germline V gene has CDR1 MDHEN and CDR2 SYDVKM. DNA for the CDR3: TGTGCCAGCAGTTCCGGACAGGGGGCGTATGGCTACACCTTC. Translating gives CASSSGQGAYGYTF.

The rearrangement links TRBV4-3 to TRBJ2-7; 8 positions agree with TRBD1. CDR3 length equals 13 residues. Germline V CDR1 and CDR2: LGHNA, YSLEER. The V gene end was trimmed by 6 bases and the J gene end by 4 bases; junction bases not matched to a gene: 5. This CDR3 reads CASSLQGAYEQYF. For the CDR3, the DNA is TGCGCCAGCAGTCTTCAGGGGGCTTACGAGCAGTACTTC.

The chain joins TRBV9 to TRBJ1-1, with D possibly matching TRBD1 (5 bases). V lost 0 bases and J lost 4, with 13 bases in between. This CDR3 has 15 amino acids. Germline CDR1 is SGDLS and CDR2 is YYNGEE. Here the CDR3 DNA reads TGTGCCAGCAGCGTAGCCCCGGGGGGGAGCACTGAAGCTTTCTTT. Translating gives CASSVAPGGSTEAFF.

This rearrangement joins TRBV12-3 or TRBV12-4 to TRBJ2-7, with TRBD1 as a possible D gene (6 bases). Trimming pared 6 bases from V and 2 bases from J, leaving 8 bases between. The CDR3 consists of 12 residues. The CDR3 sequence: CASSRDTYEQYF. CDR3 in DNA: TGTGCCAGCAGCCGGGACACCTACGAGCAGTACTTC.

The sample holds one count of this clone. This chain links TRBV7-9 with TRBJ1-3, with TRBD1 matching 7 bases. The CDR3 totals 16 residues. Trimming took 5 bases from V and 0 from J; bases not matched to a gene: 7. Germline assignment: CDR1 SEHNR and CDR2 FQNEAQ (reference sequence). The CDR3 DNA sequence: TGTGCCAGCAGCCCCGGACAGGCACACTCTGGAAACACCATATATTTT. Amino acid sequence: CASSPGQAHSGNTIYF.